These 5 T cell receptor beta chains were all obtained from the same sample, sequenced in a study of T cells after yellow fever vaccination. One entry per CDR3 protein results from TCRdb running MiXCR on the 5' RACE reads. The sample has 170,000 or so distinct CDR3 sequences, roughly 6.4% seen once. Sequencing used CD4+ T cells sorted from PBMCs, obtained on the day of the first yellow fever vaccination. The receptors here all came from a man between 18 and 35 years old who received the YFV17D yellow fever vaccine.

This clonotype was seen repeatedly, ten times or more. The rearrangement uses TRBV7-2 and TRBJ2-3; D may correspond to TRBD1 or TRBD2 (5 bases each). Germline loops: CDR1 SGHTA, CDR2 FQGNSA. The ends were cut back, 4 bases at V and 5 bases at J, with 10 bases in the middle. CDR3 length: 13 amino acids. The CDR3 is CASSYLRGDTQYF. DNA for the CDR3: TGTGCCAGCAGCTACCTGAGGGGAGATACGCAGTATTTT. The whole variable domain, remainder taken from reference TRBV7-2 and TRBJ2-3, is GAGVSQSPSNKVTEKGKDVELRCDPISGHTALYWYRQSLGQGLEFLIYFQGNSAPDKSGLPSDRFSAERTGGSVSTLTIQRTQQEDSAVYLCASSYLRGDTQYFGPGTRLTVL.

The chain has TRBV7-6 and TRBJ2-2, with D perhaps assigned TRBD1 or TRBD2 (7 bases each). V lost 1 base and J lost 6, with 12 bases in between. This CDR3 has 15 amino acids. Germline V CDR1 and CDR2: SGHVS, FNYEAQ. Here the CDR3 DNA reads TGTGCCAGCAGCTTAGTAGCAGGGGGGGCCGGGGAGCTGTTTTTT. This codes for CASSLVAGGAGELFF. Variable domain in full (rest from reference TRBV7-6 and TRBJ2-2): GAGVSQSPRYKVTKRGQDVALRCDPISGHVSLYWYRQALGQGPEFLTYFNYEAQQDKSGLPNDRFSAERPEGSISTLTIQRTEQRDSAMYRCASSLVAGGAGELFFGEGSRLTVL.

Many counts were recorded for this clonotype. The chain has TRBV4-2 and TRBJ2-3; 12 nucleotides match TRBD2. Germline CDR1 LGHNA, CDR2 YNFKEQ. This CDR3 comprises 17 residues. J lost 1 base, V lost 4 bases, and 6 bases had no gene match. The CDR3 DNA follows: TGTGCCAGCAGCCCGGCGCGGACTAGCGGGGGCACAGATACGCAGTATTTT. Its protein product is CASSPARTSGGTDTQYF.

This clonotype showed up many times. This chain connects TRBV5-1 to TRBJ1-1, with D perhaps TRBD1 (6 bases). Trimming stripped 4 bases from V and 8 bases from J, with 18 bases between. The CDR3 has 14 amino acids. Per germline, CDR1 SGHRS and CDR2 YFSETQ. The CDR3 nucleotides are TGCGCCAGCAGCGAAGCCGGGACACCAAAGGAAGCTTTCTTT. This gives the protein CASSEAGTPKEAFF. The full variable domain, its missing parts supplied by reference TRBV5-1 and TRBJ1-1, is KAGVTQTPRYLIKTRGQQVTLSCSPISGHRSVSWYQQTPGQGLQFLFEYFSETQRNKGNFPGRFSGRQFSNSRSEMNVSTLELGDSALYLCASSEAGTPKEAFFGQGTRLTVV.

This clonotype was counted many times. The rearrangement uses TRBV5-1 and TRBJ2-7; D not certain. The CDR3 spans 13 residues. V lost 1 base to trimming and J lost 1 base, with 6 bases between them. CDR1 is SGHRS and CDR2 is YFSETQ in the germline V gene. CDR3 nucleotide sequence: TGCGCCAGCAGCTTGTCCTTGTCCTACGAGCAGTACTTC. It specifies CASSLSLSYEQYF.